Listed below are T cell receptor beta chains from one sample, sequenced in a study of T cell responses to AZD1222 COVID-19 vaccine. Libraries were prepared by immunoSEQ multiplex PCR; TCRdb keeps only in-frame clonotypes and omits some of them. Of some 150,000 clones in the sample, 85% to 90% were seen once. The sample consisted of peripheral blood, taken 28 days after the second AZD1222 dose. These receptor sequences come from an adult who received the AZD1222 COVID-19 vaccine. Both conserved end residues are part of each CDR3. The order of the fields is J gene, V gene, CDR3 protein.

TRBJ2-5,TRBV5-1,CASSLAGTGGETQYF
TRBJ1-2,TRBV28,CASRRDVYGYTF
TRBJ1-1,TRBV28,CASNTFGRVLDTEAFF
TRBJ1-5,TRBV7-8,CASSPPGRINQPQHF
TRBJ1-1,TRBV27,CASSTGQRNTEAFF
TRBJ2-7,TRBV6-1,CASSETPYEQYF
TRBJ1-4,TRBV12-3/TRBV12-4,CASSLGGNEKLFF
TRBJ2-6,TRBV4-2,CASSPGYSGANVLTF
TRBJ2-7,TRBV19,CASRRRGGAYEQYF
TRBJ2-1,TRBV6-5,CASILSENSYNEQFF
TRBJ1-1,TRBV4-3,CASSQDGAGRTEAFF
TRBJ2-1,TRBV12-3/TRBV12-4,CASSLRDEQFF
TRBJ2-1,TRBV14,CASRPTSGAQFF
TRBJ1-6,TRBV19,CASSIGGQDRPNSPLHF
TRBJ2-1,TRBV5-1,CASSFARAGYNEQFF
TRBJ1-3,TRBV27,CASSFRGGNTIYF
TRBJ2-7,TRBV7-2,CASSSNRDTEQYF
TRBJ1-4,TRBV7-9,CASSVGGSNEKLFF
TRBJ2-5,TRBV6-2/TRBV6-3,CASSYGETQYF
TRBJ2-5,TRBV9,CASSVGGNSQWETQYF
TRBJ1-5,TRBV6-1,CASSDQPDRVWGQPQHF
TRBJ1-6,TRBV10-3,CAISETGENSPLHF
TRBJ2-1,TRBV5-1,CASSLVQGVYNEQFF
TRBJ2-5,TRBV28,CASLGGVLGETQYF
TRBJ2-3,TRBV4-1,CASSPRGSGSADTQYF
TRBJ2-3,TRBV5-1,CASSLVGDTQYF
TRBJ2-5,TRBV9,CASSAGTGQETQYF
TRBJ2-2,TRBV4-1,CASSQDPRSGEHGELFF
TRBJ2-1,TRBV11-3,CASSLNKGHEQFF
TRBJ2-6,TRBV28,CASSSSGTGRSNVLTF
TRBJ1-2,TRBV3-1/TRBV3-2,CASSQVRGANGYTF
TRBJ1-1,TRBV9,CARSARGGGGNTEAFF
TRBJ1-1,TRBV5-4,CASSLDRGRNTEAFF
TRBJ1-2,TRBV27,CASSPIGPIPYGYTF
TRBJ1-2,TRBV2,CASSNPPSGSYTF
TRBJ2-1,TRBV7-2,CASSLASGGRAYEQFF
TRBJ1-4,TRBV15,CATSSDIRTGGKLFF
TRBJ2-7,TRBV23-1,CASKGRTYEQYF
TRBJ1-5,TRBV7-3,CASSFDRGPQPQHF
TRBJ1-5,TRBV30,CAWSVSMTGQPQHF
TRBJ2-3,TRBV20-1,CSASTGVRGTDTQYF